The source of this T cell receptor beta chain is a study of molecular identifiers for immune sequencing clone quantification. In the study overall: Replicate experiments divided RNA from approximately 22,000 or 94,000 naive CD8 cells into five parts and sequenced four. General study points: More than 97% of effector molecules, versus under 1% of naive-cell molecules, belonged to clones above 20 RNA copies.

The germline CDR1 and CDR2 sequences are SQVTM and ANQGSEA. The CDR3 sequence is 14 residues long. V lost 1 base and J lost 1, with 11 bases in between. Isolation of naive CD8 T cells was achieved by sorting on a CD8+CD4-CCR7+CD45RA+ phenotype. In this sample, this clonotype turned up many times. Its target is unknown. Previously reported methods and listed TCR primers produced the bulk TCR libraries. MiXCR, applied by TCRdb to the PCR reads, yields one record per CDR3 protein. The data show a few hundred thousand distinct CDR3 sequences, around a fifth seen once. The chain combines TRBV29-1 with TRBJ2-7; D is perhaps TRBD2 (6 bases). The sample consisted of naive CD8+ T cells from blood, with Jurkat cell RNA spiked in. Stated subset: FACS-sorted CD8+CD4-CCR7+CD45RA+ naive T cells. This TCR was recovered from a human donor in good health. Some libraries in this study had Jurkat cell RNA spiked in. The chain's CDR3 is CSVEGGVGSYEQYF. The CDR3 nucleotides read TGCAGCGTTGAAGGCGGGGTCGGATCCTACGAGCAGTACTTC.